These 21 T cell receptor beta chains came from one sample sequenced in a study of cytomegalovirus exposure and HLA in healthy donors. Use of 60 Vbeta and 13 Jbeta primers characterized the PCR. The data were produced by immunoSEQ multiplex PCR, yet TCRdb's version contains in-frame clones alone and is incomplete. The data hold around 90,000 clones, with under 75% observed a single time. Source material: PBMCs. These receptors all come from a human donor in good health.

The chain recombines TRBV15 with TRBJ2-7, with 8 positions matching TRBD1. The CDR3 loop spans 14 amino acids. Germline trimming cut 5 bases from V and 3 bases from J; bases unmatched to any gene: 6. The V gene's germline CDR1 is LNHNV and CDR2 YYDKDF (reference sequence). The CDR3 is CATSRGDRGYEQYF. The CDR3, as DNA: TGTGCCACCAGCCGGGGAGACAGGGGCTACGAGCAGTACTTC.

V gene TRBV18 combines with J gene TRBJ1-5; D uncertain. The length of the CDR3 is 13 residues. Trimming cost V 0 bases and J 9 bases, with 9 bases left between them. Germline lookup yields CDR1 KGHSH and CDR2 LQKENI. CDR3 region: CASSPPGLWPQHF. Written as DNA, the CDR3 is TGTGCCAGCTCACCACCTGGTCTATGGCCCCAGCATTTT.

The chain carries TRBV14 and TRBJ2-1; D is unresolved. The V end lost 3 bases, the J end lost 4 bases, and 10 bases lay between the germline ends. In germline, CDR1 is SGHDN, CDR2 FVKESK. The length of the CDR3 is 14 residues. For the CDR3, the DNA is TGTGCCAGCAGCCATGATAGCTGGTACAATGAGCAGTTCTTC. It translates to CASSHDSWYNEQFF.

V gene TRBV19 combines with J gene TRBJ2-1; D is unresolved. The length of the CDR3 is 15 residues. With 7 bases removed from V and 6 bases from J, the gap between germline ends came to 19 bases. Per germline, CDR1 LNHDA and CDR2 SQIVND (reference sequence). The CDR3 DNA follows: TGTGCCAGTAAGGTTGGCCAGGTTAATTCCAATGAGCAGTTCTTC. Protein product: CASKVGQVNSNEQFF.

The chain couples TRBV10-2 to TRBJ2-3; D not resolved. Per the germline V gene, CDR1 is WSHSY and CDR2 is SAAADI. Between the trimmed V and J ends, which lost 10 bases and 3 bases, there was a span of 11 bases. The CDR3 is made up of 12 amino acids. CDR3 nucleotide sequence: TGCGCCACCCTTTCGGAGACAGATACGCAGTATTTT. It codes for CATLSETDTQYF.

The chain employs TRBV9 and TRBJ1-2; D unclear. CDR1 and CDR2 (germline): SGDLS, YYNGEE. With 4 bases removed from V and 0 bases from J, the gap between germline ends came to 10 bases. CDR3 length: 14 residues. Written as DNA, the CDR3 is TGTGCCAGCAGCCCCTCCGGGACTAACTATGGCTACACCTTC. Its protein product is CASSPSGTNYGYTF. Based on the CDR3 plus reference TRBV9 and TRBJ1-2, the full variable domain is DSGVTQTPKHLITATGQRVTLRCSPRSGDLSVYWYQQSLDQGLQFLIQYYNGEERAKGNILERFSAQQFPDLHSELNLSSLELGDSALYFCASSPSGTNYGYTFGSGTRLTVV.

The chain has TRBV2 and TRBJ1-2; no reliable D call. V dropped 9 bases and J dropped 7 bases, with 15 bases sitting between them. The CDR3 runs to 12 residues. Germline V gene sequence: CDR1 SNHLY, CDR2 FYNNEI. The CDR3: CASLPAGAGYTF. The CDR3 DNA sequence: TGTGCCAGTCTCCCCGCGGGTGCTGGCTACACCTTC.

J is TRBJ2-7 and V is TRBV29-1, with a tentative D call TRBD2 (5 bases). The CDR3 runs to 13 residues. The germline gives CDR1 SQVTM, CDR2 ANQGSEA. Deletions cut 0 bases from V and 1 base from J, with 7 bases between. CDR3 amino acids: CSVEDRGSYEQYF. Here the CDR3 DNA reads TGCAGCGTTGAAGATCGGGGATCCTACGAGCAGTACTTC.

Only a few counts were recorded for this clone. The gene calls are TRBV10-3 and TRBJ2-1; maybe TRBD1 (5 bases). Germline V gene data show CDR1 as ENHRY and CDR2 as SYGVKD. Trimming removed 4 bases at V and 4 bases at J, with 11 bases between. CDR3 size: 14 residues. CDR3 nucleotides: TGTGCCATCAGTGGGTCAGACAGTTACAATGAGCAGTTCTTC. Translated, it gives CAISGSDSYNEQFF.

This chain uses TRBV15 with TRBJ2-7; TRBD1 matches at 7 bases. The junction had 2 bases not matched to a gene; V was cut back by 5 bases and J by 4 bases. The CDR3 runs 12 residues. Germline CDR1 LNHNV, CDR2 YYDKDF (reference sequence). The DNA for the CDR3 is TGTGCCACCAGCGGGGACAGTTACGAGCAGTACTTC. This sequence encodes CATSGDSYEQYF. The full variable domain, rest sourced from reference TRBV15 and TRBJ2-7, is DAMVIQNPRYQVTQFGKPVTLSCSQTLNHNVMYWYQQKSSQAPKLLFHYYDKDFNNEADTPDNFQSRRPNTSFCFLDIRSPGLGDTAMYLCATSGDSYEQYFGPGTRLTVT.

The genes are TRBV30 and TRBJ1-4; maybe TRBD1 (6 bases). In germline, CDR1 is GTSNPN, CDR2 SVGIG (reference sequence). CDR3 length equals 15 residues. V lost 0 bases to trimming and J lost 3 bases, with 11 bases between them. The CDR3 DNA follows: TGTGCCTGGAGTGTAATGGGGGCAGCTAATGAAAAACTGTTTTTT. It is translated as CAWSVMGAANEKLFF.

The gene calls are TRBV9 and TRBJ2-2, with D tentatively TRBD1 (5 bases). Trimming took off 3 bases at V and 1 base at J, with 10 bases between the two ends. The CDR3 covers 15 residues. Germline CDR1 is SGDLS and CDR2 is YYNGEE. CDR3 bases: TGTGCCAGCAGCGCCTCGACAGAGAACACCGGGGAGCTGTTTTTT. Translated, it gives CASSASTENTGELFF.

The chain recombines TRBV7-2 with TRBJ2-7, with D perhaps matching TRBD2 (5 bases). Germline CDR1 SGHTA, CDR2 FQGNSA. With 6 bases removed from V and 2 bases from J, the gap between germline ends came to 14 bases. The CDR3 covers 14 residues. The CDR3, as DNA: TGTGCCAGCAGAGCGGACCGATGGGCCTACGAGCAGTACTTC. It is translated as CASRADRWAYEQYF.

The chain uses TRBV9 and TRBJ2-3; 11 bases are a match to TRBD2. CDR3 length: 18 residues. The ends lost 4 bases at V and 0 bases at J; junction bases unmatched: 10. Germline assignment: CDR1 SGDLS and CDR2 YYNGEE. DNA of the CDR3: TGTGCCAGCAGCTCTTCTAGCGGGGGGACCCCTAGCACAGATACGCAGTATTTT. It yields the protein CASSSSSGGTPSTDTQYF.

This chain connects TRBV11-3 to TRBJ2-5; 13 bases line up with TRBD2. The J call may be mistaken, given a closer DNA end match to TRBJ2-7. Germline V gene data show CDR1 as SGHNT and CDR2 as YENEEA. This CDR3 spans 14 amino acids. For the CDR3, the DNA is TGTGCCAGCAGCGGGACTAGCGGGGTCTACGAGCAGTACTTC. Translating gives CASSGTSGVYEQYF.

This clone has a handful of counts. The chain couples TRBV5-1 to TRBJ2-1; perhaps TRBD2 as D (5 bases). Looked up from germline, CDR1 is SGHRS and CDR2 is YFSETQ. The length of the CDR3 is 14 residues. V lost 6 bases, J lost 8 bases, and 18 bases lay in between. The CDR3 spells CASKDSATVDEQFF. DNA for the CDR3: TGCGCCAGCAAGGACTCAGCTACAGTAGATGAGCAGTTCTTC.

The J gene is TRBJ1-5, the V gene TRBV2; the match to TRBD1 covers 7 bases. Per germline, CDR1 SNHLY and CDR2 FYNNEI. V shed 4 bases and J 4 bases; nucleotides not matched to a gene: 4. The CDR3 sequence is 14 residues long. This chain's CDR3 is CASSGPGGNQPQHF. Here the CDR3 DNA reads TGTGCCAGCAGTGGCCCAGGGGGGAATCAGCCCCAGCATTTT. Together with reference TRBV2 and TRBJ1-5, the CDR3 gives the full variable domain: EPEVTQTPSHQVTQMGQEVILRCVPISNHLYFYWYRQILGQKVEFLVSFYNNEISEKSEIFDDQFSVERPDGSNFTLKIRSTKLEDSAMYFCASSGPGGNQPQHFGDGTRLSIL.

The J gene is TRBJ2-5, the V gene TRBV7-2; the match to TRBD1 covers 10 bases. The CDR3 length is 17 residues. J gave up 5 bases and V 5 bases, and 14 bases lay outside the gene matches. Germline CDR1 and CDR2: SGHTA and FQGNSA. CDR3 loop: CASSLVPDRGKGETQYF. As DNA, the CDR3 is TGTGCCAGCAGCCTGGTCCCGGACAGGGGGAAGGGGGAGACCCAGTACTTC.

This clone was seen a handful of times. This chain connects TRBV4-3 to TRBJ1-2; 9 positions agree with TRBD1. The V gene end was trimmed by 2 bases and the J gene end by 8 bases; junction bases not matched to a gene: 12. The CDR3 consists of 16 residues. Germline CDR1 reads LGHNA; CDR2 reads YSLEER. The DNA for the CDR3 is TGCGCCAGCAGCCAAATCTCACAGGGGGCTCAGGGGGGCTACACCTTC. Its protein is CASSQISQGAQGGYTF.

The CDR3 DNA reads TGTGCCAGCATTTATCAAACAGGTGCAAGACGACCCTACGAGCAGTACTTC. Amino acids: CASIYQTGARRPYEQYF. The chain uses TRBV11-3 and TRBJ2-7, with TRBD1 as a possible D gene (5 bases). The CDR3 is 17 amino acids. The ends were cut back, 7 bases at V and 2 bases at J, with 24 bases in the middle. In germline, CDR1 is SGHNT, CDR2 YENEEA.

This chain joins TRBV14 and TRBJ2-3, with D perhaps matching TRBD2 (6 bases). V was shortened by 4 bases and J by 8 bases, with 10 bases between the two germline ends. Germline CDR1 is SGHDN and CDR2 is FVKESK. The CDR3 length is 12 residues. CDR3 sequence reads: CASSPTAGTQYF. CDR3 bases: TGTGCCAGCAGCCCCACAGCGGGTACGCAGTATTTT.